This is a list of T cell receptor beta chains from one sample in a study of neoadjuvant anti-PD-1 for oral cavity cancer. Clones were read by immunoSEQ multiplex PCR, and TCRdb kept only the in-frame ones, dropping some. The repertoire holds thousands of clones, with 65% to 80% as singletons. This material consisted of PBMCs, taken after nivolumab (anti-PD-1) treatment. Receptors originate from a person aged 35-80 years with oral cavity squamous cell carcinoma. CDR3s include the opening cysteine and the closing phenylalanine or tryptophan. The D gene is left open where the match is weak. Clone size is shown for a subset of rows, as once, few, many or a class of expanded clone.

J gene,V gene,D gene,clone size,CDR3 DNA,CDR3 protein
TRBJ1-1,TRBV7-6,TRBD1,few,TGTGCCAGCAGCGGACAGGGGAGGCGTACTGAAGCTTTCTTT,CASSGQGRRTEAFF
TRBJ2-2,TRBV21-1,NA,NA,TGTGCCAGCAGCTCTCCCGGTACGGCGAACACCGGGGAGCTGTTTTTT,CASSSPGTANTGELFF
TRBJ1-2,TRBV7-9,TRBD1,medium-sized,TGTGCCAGCAGCCCACAGGGGAGGATCGATGGCTACACCTTC,CASSPQGRIDGYTF
TRBJ1-6,TRBV18,NA,NA,TGTGCCAGCTCGGATGGACCAGTGAATTCACCCCTCCACTTT,CASSDGPVNSPLHF
TRBJ2-7,TRBV4-2,TRBD2,few,TGTGCCAGCAGCCAAGGCCCGGGACTAGCGGGGTCCTACGAGCAGTACTTC,CASSQGPGLAGSYEQYF
TRBJ1-2,TRBV7-9,NA,NA,TGTGCCAGCAGCTTATTAGAGTCAATTCTTGGAGGCTACACCTTC,CASSLLESILGGYTF
TRBJ1-1,TRBV10-3,TRBD1,NA,TGTGCCATCAGTGAGTCAGGACAGGGGGCGGACACTGAAGCTTTCTTT,CAISESGQGADTEAFF
TRBJ2-2,TRBV2,NA,NA,TGTGCCAGCAGTGAACTGGGGGGGCCGTTCGGGGAGCTGTTTTTT,CASSELGGPFGELFF
TRBJ2-5,TRBV29-1,TRBD2,once,TGCAGCGTTGAAGATCTTCGGCGACTAGCGGGGGATCAAGAGACCCAGTACTTC,CSVEDLRRLAGDQETQYF
TRBJ2-7,TRBV11-3,NA,NA,TGTGCCAGCAGCTCCCGACCCAGAAGGCCCTCCTACGAGCAGTACTTC,CASSSRPRRPSYEQYF
TRBJ1-1,TRBV4-3,NA,NA,TGCGCCAGCAGCCAAGAATACAGCCCCATGGCTGAAGCTTTCTTT,CASSQEYSPMAEAFF
TRBJ1-1,TRBV19,NA,NA,TGTGCCAGTAGTGTCATCATGAACACTGAAGCTTTCTTT,CASSVIMNTEAFF
TRBJ2-3,TRBV4-3,TRBD2,NA,TGCGCCAGCAGCCAAGGGGATCCGGGGGGGATCACAGATACGCAGTATTTT,CASSQGDPGGITDTQYF
TRBJ1-1,TRBV20-1,NA,NA,TGCAGTGCTAGGGGGCCGACTGAAGCTTTCTTT,CSARGPTEAFF
TRBJ1-1,TRBV27,NA,NA,TGTGCCAGCAGTTTGGGGAACACTGAAGCTTTCTTT,CASSLGNTEAFF
TRBJ1-1,TRBV7-2,NA,few,TGTGCCAGCAGCAGAATTTATGAAGCTTTCTTT,CASSRIYEAFF
TRBJ2-2,TRBV28,NA,NA,TGTGCCAGCATAGTTGGACCGAACACCGGGGAGCTGTTTTTT,CASIVGPNTGELFF
TRBJ1-2,TRBV13,TRBD1,few,TGTGCCAGCAGCTTGACAGGGGATGGCTACACCTTC,CASSLTGDGYTF
TRBJ1-2,TRBV4-3,NA,NA,TGCGCCAGCAGCCACGGGACGTCTTCAGATGGCTACACCTTC,CASSHGTSSDGYTF
TRBJ2-3,TRBV2,TRBD1,few,TGTGCCAGCAGTGGGAGAGGACAGGGGGCACTGGCAGATACGCAGTATTTT,CASSGRGQGALADTQYF
TRBJ2-1,TRBV7-9,NA,NA,TGTGCCAGCAGCTTAGGATGGGACGACAACAATGAGCAGTTCTTC,CASSLGWDDNNEQFF
TRBJ1-6,TRBV7-8,NA,few,TGTGCCAGCAGCTTAGTGGGGAGCTCCTATAATTCACCCCTCCACTTT,CASSLVGSSYNSPLHF
TRBJ1-2,TRBV27,NA,few,TGTGCCAGCAGGGCCCGGCCAGGCCTGGGTGGCTACACCTTC,CASRARPGLGGYTF
TRBJ2-7,TRBV11-2,NA,NA,TGTGCCAGCAGCGGGGACAATTTCTCCTACGAGCAGTACTTC,CASSGDNFSYEQYF
TRBJ2-2,TRBV2,NA,NA,TGTGCCAGCGGAAGGCGGCATAACACCGGGGAGCTGTTTTTT,CASGRRHNTGELFF
TRBJ2-1,TRBV6-4,TRBD2,once,TGTGCCAGCAGTGACTCTACTAGCGGGGGGCGTAGTGAGCAGTTCTTC,CASSDSTSGGRSEQFF
TRBJ2-1,TRBV5-1,TRBD1,NA,TGCGCCAGCAGCCTGAGACCACAGGGGGCAGGCAATGAGCAGTTCTTC,CASSLRPQGAGNEQFF
TRBJ1-2,TRBV2,NA,NA,TGTGCCAGCAGTGAACAGGGCAGGGGCTATGGCTACACCTTC,CASSEQGRGYGYTF
TRBJ2-5,TRBV5-1,TRBD2,NA,TGCGCCAGCAGCACCGGAGGGGCGGGGGGGAGAGAGACCCAGTACTTC,CASSTGGAGGRETQYF
TRBJ1-2,TRBV5-1,TRBD1,NA,TGCGCCAGCAGCAGACGACAGGGGGCGGGTTTTCATGGCTACACCTTC,CASSRRQGAGFHGYTF
TRBJ1-1,TRBV6-5,NA,NA,TGTGCCAGCAGTTCCCCCGGGGTTGAAGCTTTCTTT,CASSSPGVEAFF
TRBJ1-6,TRBV7-2,NA,NA,TGTGCCAGCAGCTTAGGGGCCAATTCACCCCTCCACTTT,CASSLGANSPLHF
TRBJ2-3,TRBV11-2,NA,NA,TGTGCCAGCAGCTTAGAACCCCAGGCTTATACGCAGTATTTT,CASSLEPQAYTQYF
TRBJ1-3,TRBV7-2,NA,NA,TGTGCCAGCAGCCCACCCCCAGGACGAAACACCATATATTTT,CASSPPPGRNTIYF
TRBJ2-7,TRBV2,NA,few,TGTGCCAGCAAGCCCCCAGGGACCTACGAGCAGTACTTC,CASKPPGTYEQYF
TRBJ1-4,TRBV7-9,NA,NA,TGTGCCAGCAGCTATCCGGGGGACCCAACTAATGAAAAACTGTTTTTT,CASSYPGDPTNEKLFF
TRBJ2-2,TRBV10-2,NA,NA,TGCGCCAGCAGTGATTCGGCAGGGGCGGACACCGGGGAGCTGTTTTTT,CASSDSAGADTGELFF
TRBJ2-1,TRBV7-2,TRBD2,NA,TGTGCCAGCAGCCAGCTAGCGGGGGGCTACAATGAGCAGTTCTTC,CASSQLAGGYNEQFF
TRBJ2-3,TRBV4-3,NA,once,TGCGCCAGCAGCCAGCAGGGGCGTCGCACAGATACGCAGTATTTT,CASSQQGRRTDTQYF
TRBJ1-2,TRBV13,TRBD1,NA,TGTGCCAGCAGCTTAGAAGGGGGCCCCAACTATGGCTACACCTTC,CASSLEGGPNYGYTF
TRBJ1-5,TRBV7-9,TRBD1,NA,TGTGCCAGCAGCTTAGATAGGACAGGGGATCAGCCCCAGCATTTT,CASSLDRTGDQPQHF
TRBJ2-7,TRBV29-1,NA,NA,TGCAGCGTTTCCTTTGGAGGCAGAGCCTACGAGCAGTACTTC,CSVSFGGRAYEQYF
TRBJ1-1,TRBV10-3,TRBD1,NA,TGTGCCATCAGGGGGAGTGCGACGGACAGGGGATTTACTGAAGCTTTCTTT,CAIRGSATDRGFTEAFF
TRBJ2-1,TRBV7-2,TRBD2,NA,TGTGCCAGCAGCCCCGGACTAGCGGGGTACTACAATGAGCAGTTCTTC,CASSPGLAGYYNEQFF
TRBJ1-2,TRBV6-1,TRBD1,NA,TGTGCCAGCAGTCAGGGGGCGCGTGGCTACACCTTC,CASSQGARGYTF